The T cell receptor beta chain described here comes from a study of T cell responses to AZD1222 COVID-19 vaccine. The CDR3 is 13 amino acids. Trimming cost V 0 bases and J 8 bases, with 11 bases left between them. The V gene's germline CDR1 is SGHRS and CDR2 YFSETQ. The method was immunoSEQ multiplex PCR; TCRdb's version includes in-frame clones alone and lacks a portion of them. The sample records 150,000 or so clones, around 93% being singletons. The chain joins TRBV5-1 to TRBJ1-2; D unresolved. The clonotype was recovered from an adult in good health. Sequencing used peripheral blood, obtained on day 0 of AZD1222 vaccination. The CDR3: CASSLADSLGYTF. CDR3 nucleotides: TGCGCCAGCAGCTTGGCCGACTCCCTCGGCTACACCTTC.